These 5 T cell receptor beta chains originate from one sample sequenced in a study of CD8 T cells in ankylosing spondylitis. TCRdb analysed the 5' RACE reads with MiXCR anew, one entry per CDR3 protein. The sample contains a few hundred thousand distinct CDR3 sequences, 20% of which appear only once. The sequencing input was blood, either unsorted or a sorted T cell fraction (not recorded which). Receptors originate from a female donor with ankylosing spondylitis or in good health (not recorded which).

There are a few counts of this clonotype. The V call is TRBV12-3 or TRBV12-4, the J call TRBJ1-4, with a weak D call TRBD1 (5 bases). The CDR3 runs to 14 residues. The ends were cut back, 6 bases at V and 6 bases at J, with 14 bases in the middle. CDR3 sequence (DNA): TGTGCCAGCAGACCTTCGGGACGGCATGAAAAACTGTTTTTT. Amino acid sequence: CASRPSGRHEKLFF.

This chain joins TRBV12-3 or TRBV12-4 and TRBJ1-1; 8 nucleotides agree with TRBD1. J lost 6 bases, V lost 3 bases, and 9 bases had no gene match. The CDR3 sequence is 15 residues long. The chain's CDR3 is CASSFRQGIVAEAFF. DNA for the CDR3: TGTGCCAGCAGTTTTCGACAGGGGATAGTTGCTGAAGCTTTCTTT.

This clonotype was recorded at least ten times. This chain connects TRBV12-3 or TRBV12-4 to TRBJ1-1; no firm D call. The germline V and J ends were trimmed by 3 bases and 1 base, with 6 bases remaining between them. The CDR3 is made up of 13 amino acids. The CDR3 DNA sequence: TGTGCCAGCAGTTTTAAGAGGAACACTGAAGCTTTCTTT. It translates to CASSFKRNTEAFF.

CDR3 amino acids: CASSRLTARTYEQYF. Here the CDR3 DNA reads TGTGCCAGCAGCCGTCTGACGGCCCGAACCTACGAGCAGTACTTC. The rearrangement joins TRBV14 to TRBJ2-7; D remains unclear. V was clipped by 4 bases and J by 2 bases, with 15 bases between them. The CDR3 totals 15 residues. Germline V gene lookup returns CDR1 SGHDN and CDR2 FVKESK.

There are a few counts of this clonotype. The J gene is TRBJ2-2, the V gene TRBV10-3, with D maybe TRBD2 (7 bases). This CDR3 spans 18 amino acids. CDR1 and CDR2 from the germline V gene are ENHRY and SYGVKD. Trimming shortened V by 0 bases and J by 4 bases, and 18 bases separated the two germline ends. This CDR3 reads CAISESRGGGIGTGELFF. Written as DNA, the CDR3 is TGTGCCATCAGTGAGTCGAGAGGGGGAGGGATCGGCACCGGGGAGCTGTTTTTT.